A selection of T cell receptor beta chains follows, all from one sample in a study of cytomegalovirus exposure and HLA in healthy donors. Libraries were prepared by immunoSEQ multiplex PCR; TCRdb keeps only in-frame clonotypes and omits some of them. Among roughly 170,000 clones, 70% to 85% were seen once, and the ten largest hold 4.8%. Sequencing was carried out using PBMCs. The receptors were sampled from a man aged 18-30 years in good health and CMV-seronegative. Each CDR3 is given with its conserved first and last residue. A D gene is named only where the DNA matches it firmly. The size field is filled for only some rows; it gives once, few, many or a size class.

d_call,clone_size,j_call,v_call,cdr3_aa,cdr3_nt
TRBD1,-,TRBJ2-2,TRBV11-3,CASSLSQGDTGELFF,TGTGCCAGCAGCTTGAGTCAGGGGGACACCGGGGAGCTGTTTTTT
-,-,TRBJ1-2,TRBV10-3,CAISSTNYGYTF,TGTGCCATCAGTAGTACAAACTATGGCTACACCTTC
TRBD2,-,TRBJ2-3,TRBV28,CASSSFPTSATDTQYF,TGTGCCAGCAGTTCCTTCCCGACTAGCGCAACAGATACGCAGTATTTT
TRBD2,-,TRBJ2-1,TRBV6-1,CANGGLSGGYNEQFF,TGTGCCAACGGGGGGCTTAGCGGGGGATACAATGAGCAGTTCTTC
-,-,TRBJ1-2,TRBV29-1,CSVHGGMDYGYTF,TGCAGCGTTCATGGGGGGATGGACTATGGCTACACCTTC
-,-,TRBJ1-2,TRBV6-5,CASSSLDRLNGYTF,TGTGCCAGCAGTTCCCTCGACAGGCTTAATGGCTACACCTTC
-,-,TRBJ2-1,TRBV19,CASSTKWGPYNEQFF,TGTGCCAGTAGTACAAAGTGGGGCCCCTACAATGAGCAGTTCTTC
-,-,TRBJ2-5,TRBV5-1,CASSGVSGDGRETQYF,TGCGCCAGCAGCGGGGTTAGCGGAGACGGCCGGGAGACCCAGTACTTC
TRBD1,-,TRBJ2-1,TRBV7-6,CASSLVHPGQGDNEQFF,TGTGCCAGCAGCTTAGTTCACCCGGGACAGGGCGACAATGAGCAGTTCTTC
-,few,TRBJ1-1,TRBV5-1,CASSPSGGMNTEAFF,TGCGCCAGCAGCCCCTCGGGGGGAATGAACACTGAAGCTTTCTTT
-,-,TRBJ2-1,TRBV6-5,CASSPRHFNEQFF,TGTGCCAGCAGCCCGAGACACTTCAATGAGCAGTTCTTC
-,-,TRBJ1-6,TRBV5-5,CASSLLSQGRNNYSPLHF,TGTGCCAGCAGCTTGTTGTCCCAGGGTCGTAACAACTACTCACCCCTCCACTTT
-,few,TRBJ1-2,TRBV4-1,CASSQGSGGPYYGYTF,TGCGCCAGCAGCCAAGGGTCGGGGGGGCCCTACTATGGCTACACCTTC
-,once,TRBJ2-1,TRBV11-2,CASSAYSSSYNEQFF,TGTGCCAGCAGCGCTTATTCTAGCTCCTACAATGAGCAGTTCTTC
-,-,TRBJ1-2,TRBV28,CASSFKIRLIRIGYTF,TGTGCCAGCAGTTTTAAGATTCGACTTATCCGGATCGGCTACACCTTC
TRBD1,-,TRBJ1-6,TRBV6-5,CASSPTGQVESPLHF,TGTGCCAGCAGCCCTACAGGACAGGTGGAGTCACCCCTCCACTTT
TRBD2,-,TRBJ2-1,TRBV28,CASLHGGRKENEQFF,TGTGCCAGCCTCCACGGCGGGAGGAAGGAAAATGAGCAGTTCTTC
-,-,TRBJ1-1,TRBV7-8,CASSFGLTEAFF,TGTGCCAGCAGCTTCGGTCTCACTGAAGCTTTCTTT
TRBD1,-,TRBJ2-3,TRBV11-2,CASTRTGFADTQYF,TGTGCCAGCACCCGGACAGGGTTCGCAGATACGCAGTATTTT
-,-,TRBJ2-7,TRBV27,CASSLRARMNEQYF,TGTGCCAGCAGTTTACGCGCGAGGATGAACGAGCAGTACTTC
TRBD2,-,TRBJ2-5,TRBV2,CASSLRLLAGEETQYF,TGTGCCAGCAGTCTAAGACTCCTAGCGGGGGAAGAGACCCAGTACTTC
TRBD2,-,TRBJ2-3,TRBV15,CATKAGGDTDTQYF,TGTGCAACAAAAGCGGGGGGCGACACAGATACGCAGTATTTT
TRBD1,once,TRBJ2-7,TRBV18,CASSPRTGSIEQYF,TGTGCCAGCTCACCGAGGACAGGGTCTATCGAGCAGTACTTC
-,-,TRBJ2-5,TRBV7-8,CATRVSAETQYF,TGTGCCACCCGGGTCTCCGCAGAGACCCAGTACTTC
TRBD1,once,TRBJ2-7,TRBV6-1,CAGGQELSYEQYF,TGTGCCGGGGGACAGGAGCTCTCCTACGAGCAGTACTTC
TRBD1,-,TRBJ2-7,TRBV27,CASSLGGQASYEQYF,TGTGCCAGCAGTTTAGGGGGACAGGCCTCCTACGAGCAGTACTTC
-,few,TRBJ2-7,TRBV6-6,CAVAGTSYEQYF,TGTGCCGTGGCAGGGACTTCCTACGAGCAGTACTTC
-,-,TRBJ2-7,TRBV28,CASTTGTYEQYF,TGTGCCAGCACAACAGGAACCTACGAGCAGTACTTC
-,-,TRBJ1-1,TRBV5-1,CASSSIQGANTEAFF,TGCGCCAGCAGCTCCATACAGGGAGCGAACACTGAAGCTTTCTTT
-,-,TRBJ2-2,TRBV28,CASSRMRDSNTGELFF,TGTGCCAGCAGTAGGATGCGGGACAGTAACACCGGGGAGCTGTTTTTT
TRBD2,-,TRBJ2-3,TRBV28,CASPPSGRSDTQYF,TGTGCCAGCCCCCCCAGCGGGAGGTCAGATACGCAGTATTTT
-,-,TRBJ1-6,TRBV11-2,CASSRGGNSPLHF,TGTGCCAGCAGCCGCGGGGGAAATTCACCCCTCCACTTT
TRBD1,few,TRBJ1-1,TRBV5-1,CASKRTGSNTEAFF,TGCGCCAGCAAACGGACAGGGTCAAACACTGAAGCTTTCTTT
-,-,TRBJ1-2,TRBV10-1,CASSERESWFYGYTF,TGCGCCAGCAGTGAAAGAGAGTCATGGTTTTATGGCTACACCTTC
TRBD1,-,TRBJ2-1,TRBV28,CASSSKGRDRGFRVDEQFF,TGTGCCAGCAGCTCTAAGGGCCGGGACAGGGGATTTCGTGTGGATGAGCAGTTCTTC
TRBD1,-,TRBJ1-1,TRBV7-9,CASSLAGTVREAFF,TGTGCCAGCAGCTTAGCCGGGACAGTGAGGGAAGCTTTCTTT
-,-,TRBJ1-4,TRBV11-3,CASSFRLGEKLFF,TGTGCCAGCAGCTTCCGCCTGGGCGAAAAACTGTTTTTT
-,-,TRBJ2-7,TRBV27,CASSFGGTAIEQYF,TGTGCCAGCAGTTTTGGCGGGACAGCAATCGAGCAGTACTTC
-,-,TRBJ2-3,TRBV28,CASSSLYWGPTDTQYF,TGTGCCAGCAGTTCTCTTTATTGGGGCCCCACAGATACGCAGTATTTT
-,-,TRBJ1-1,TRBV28,CASSFTDMNTEAFF,TGTGCCAGCAGTTTTACAGACATGAACACTGAAGCTTTCTTT
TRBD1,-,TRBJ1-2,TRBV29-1,CSVTGNYGYTF,TGCAGCGTGACAGGGAACTATGGCTACACCTTC
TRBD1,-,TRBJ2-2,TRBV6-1,CASSLDRGVTGVLFF,TGTGCCAGCAGCCTCGACAGGGGGGTGACGGGAGTGCTGTTTTTT
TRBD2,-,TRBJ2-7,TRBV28,CASSFAPREGGSGYEQYF,TGTGCCAGCAGTTTCGCTCCAAGGGAGGGAGGTTCTGGCTACGAGCAGTACTTC
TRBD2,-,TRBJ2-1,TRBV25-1,CASSALGLAGNEQFF,TGTGCCAGCAGTGCCCTCGGACTAGCGGGGAATGAGCAGTTCTTC
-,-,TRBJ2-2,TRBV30,CAWSALVRELFF,TGTGCCTGGAGTGCCCTCGTCCGGGAGCTGTTTTTT
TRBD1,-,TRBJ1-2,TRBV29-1,CSVRTGIIGYTF,TGCAGCGTTCGGACAGGGATAATTGGCTACACCTTC
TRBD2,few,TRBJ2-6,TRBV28,CASSPFHGTSGKAGANVLTF,TGTGCCAGCAGTCCCTTCCACGGGACTAGCGGGAAGGCTGGGGCCAACGTCCTGACTTTC
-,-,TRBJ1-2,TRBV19,CASSIESGKNYGYTF,TGTGCCAGTAGTATAGAGTCGGGTAAGAACTATGGCTACACCTTC
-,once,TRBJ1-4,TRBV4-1,CASSQDGGNLFF,TGCGCCAGCAGCCAAGATGGAGGAAACCTGTTTTTT
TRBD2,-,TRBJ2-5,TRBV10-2,CASSGSGANQETQYF,TGCGCCAGCAGTGGAAGCGGGGCGAACCAAGAGACCCAGTACTTC
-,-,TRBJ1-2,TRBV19,CASSIGWWGREDYGYTF,TGTGCCAGTAGTATCGGTTGGTGGGGTCGGGAAGACTATGGCTACACCTTC
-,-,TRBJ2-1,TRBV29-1,CSVKRERWEQFF,TGCAGCGTTAAACGGGAGAGATGGGAGCAGTTCTTC
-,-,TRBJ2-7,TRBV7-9,CASSPVGGVAYEQYF,TGTGCCAGCAGCCCCGTCGGCGGGGTGGCGTACGAGCAGTACTTC